The rows below give T cell receptor beta chains drawn from one sample of a study of T cell responses to AZD1222 COVID-19 vaccine. Using immunoSEQ multiplex PCR, the repertoire was profiled, and TCRdb retains in-frame clones only, with some absent. The sample has around 90,000 clones; around nine tenths are singletons. Sequences were derived from peripheral blood, sampled on day 0 of AZD1222 vaccination. The receptors derive from an adult in good health. Both conserved end residues are part of each CDR3. D genes are given only for firm matches. Clone size is not always given. Where it is, it says once, few, many or a class for expanded clones.

TGTGCCAGCAGTTTTGGCTTCGAAAATCAGCCCCAGCATTTT	CASSFGFENQPQHF	TRBJ1-5	TRBV28	-	14	-
TGCGCCAGCAGCACAGGGTATGGGAACACTGAAGCTTTCTTT	CASSTGYGNTEAFF	TRBJ1-1	TRBV5-1	-	14	-
TGTGCCAGCAGCTCTAGCGGGGGGAACCAAGAGACCCAGTACTTC	CASSSSGGNQETQYF	TRBJ2-5	TRBV6-5	-	15	TRBD2
TGTGCCACCAGTGATTCTGGAGGGGCGAACACTGAAGCTTTCTTT	CATSDSGGANTEAFF	TRBJ1-1	TRBV24-1	few	15	-
TGCGCCAGCAGGGGACACAGGCCAGGCACTGAAGCTTTCTTT	CASRGHRPGTEAFF	TRBJ1-1	TRBV5-1	-	14	-
TGTGCCGCACGGGGTCCGGACAGATATAATTCACCCCTCCACTTT	CAARGPDRYNSPLHF	TRBJ1-6	TRBV6-5	-	15	-
TGTGCCACCAGCATCAACAGGGTGGGTGCTGAAGCTTTCTTT	CATSINRVGAEAFF	TRBJ1-1	TRBV15	-	14	-
TGTGCCAGCAGCCCCCGGGCGTTACAGAACACTGAAGCTTTCTTT	CASSPRALQNTEAFF	TRBJ1-1	TRBV9	-	15	-
TGTGCCAGCAAGGGTGAAGGACGGCTGAACACTGAAGCTTTCTTT	CASKGEGRLNTEAFF	TRBJ1-1	TRBV7-9	-	15	-
TGTGCCAGCAGTTGGACGGGGACAGCCCGAAAGGGCTACACCTTC	CASSWTGTARKGYTF	TRBJ1-2	TRBV6-2/TRBV6-3	-	15	TRBD1
TGTGCCAGCAGCTATATGACCCAAGGGGGCACAGATACGCAGTATTTT	CASSYMTQGGTDTQYF	TRBJ2-3	TRBV7-8	-	16	-
TGTGCCAGCTCTCATATAGGGAAAGATGAGCAGTTCTTC	CASSHIGKDEQFF	TRBJ2-1	TRBV6-5	-	13	-
TGCGCCAGCAGCTTGGACCCGACAGCATATGGCTACACCTTC	CASSLDPTAYGYTF	TRBJ1-2	TRBV5-1	-	14	-
TGTGCCAGTAGTATTTTACCTAGCGACACCATAGCCAAAAACATTCAGTACTTC	CASSILPSDTIAKNIQYF	TRBJ2-4	TRBV19	-	18	-
TGTGCCAGCACCAAGGGCAGGGGGATGGTTTTGGACACTGAAGCTTTCTTT	CASTKGRGMVLDTEAFF	TRBJ1-1	TRBV25-1	-	17	TRBD1
TGTGCCAGCAGCTTATCGGTTAGCGGGGGAGAGCAGTACTTC	CASSLSVSGGEQYF	TRBJ2-7	TRBV7-8	-	14	TRBD2
TGTGCCTGGAGTCCACAGGGGTACGAGCAGTACTTC	CAWSPQGYEQYF	TRBJ2-7	TRBV30	once	12	TRBD1
TGTGCCAGCAGCAAAGGGTCCGGGGAGGGCAACTCGAATGAAAAACTGTTTTTT	CASSKGSGEGNSNEKLFF	TRBJ1-4	TRBV21-1	once	18	-
TGCGCCAGCAGTTACCTCGGGGCGCAGGATGGCTACACCTTC	CASSYLGAQDGYTF	TRBJ1-2	TRBV5-1	-	14	-
TGTGCCAGCAGCCCTAGTACTGGAAACACCATATATTTT	CASSPSTGNTIYF	TRBJ1-3	TRBV11-2	few	13	-
TGTGCCAGCAGCCAAGGCCCCTCTGGGGCCAACGTCCTGACTTTC	CASSQGPSGANVLTF	TRBJ2-6	TRBV3-1/TRBV3-2	-	15	-
TGTGCCAGCAGTCCTAGCGGGGGCCTATCCTACAATGAGCAGTTCTTC	CASSPSGGLSYNEQFF	TRBJ2-1	TRBV28	once	16	TRBD2
TGTGCCCGACAGGGGCTGAACACTGAAGCTTTCTTT	CARQGLNTEAFF	TRBJ1-1	TRBV2	-	12	TRBD1
TGTGCCAGCAGCCAAACTAGCGGGGGGAGGAGTGAGCAGTTCTTC	CASSQTSGGRSEQFF	TRBJ2-1	TRBV7-3	-	15	TRBD2
TGTGCCAGCAGCCCCGGGTGGTTTGAGTTCTTC	CASSPGWFEFF	TRBJ2-1	TRBV7-8	-	11	-
TGTGCCTGGAGTGCAGGGGGATGGCATGGCTACACCTTC	CAWSAGGWHGYTF	TRBJ1-2	TRBV30	-	13	TRBD1
TGTGCCAGCAGCTTGATCCAGTTACAGGGCGCCACTGAAGCTTTCTTT	CASSLIQLQGATEAFF	TRBJ1-1	TRBV5-6	-	16	-
TGTGCCAGCAGTACCGGGACAGGGGGCTCCTACAATGAGCAGTTCTTC	CASSTGTGGSYNEQFF	TRBJ2-1	TRBV7-9	-	16	TRBD1
TGTGCCAGCAGTTGGACAGGGAACTATGGCTACACCTTC	CASSWTGNYGYTF	TRBJ1-2	TRBV12-3/TRBV12-4	-	13	TRBD1
TGTGCCATCAGTGAGGGACTCTACGAGCAGTACTTC	CAISEGLYEQYF	TRBJ2-7	TRBV10-3	-	12	-
TGTGCCAGCAGTTACTCTGGTCAATCTACGAGGCAGTACTTC	CASSYSGQSTRQYF	TRBJ2-7	TRBV6-5	once	14	-
TGCGCCAGCCGGGGGGACAATTTGGAGACCCAGTACTTC	CASRGDNLETQYF	TRBJ2-5	TRBV5-1	once	13	-
TGTGCCAGCAGCCGAACAAGTAACTATGGCTACACCTTC	CASSRTSNYGYTF	TRBJ1-2	TRBV3-1/TRBV3-2	few	13	-
TGCGCCAGCAGCGCCACAGGGGGGACCTACGAGCAGTACTTC	CASSATGGTYEQYF	TRBJ2-7	TRBV5-1	once	14	TRBD1
TGTGCCAGCAGTCTGAAGCGAGAGCAGTTCTTC	CASSLKREQFF	TRBJ2-1	TRBV12-3/TRBV12-4	-	11	-
TGTGCCAGTAGTATACAGGGGGCGGGTGAGCAGTTCTTC	CASSIQGAGEQFF	TRBJ2-1	TRBV19	-	13	TRBD1
TGTGCCAGCAGCCCAGGGGGCCGCACAGATACGCAGTATTTT	CASSPGGRTDTQYF	TRBJ2-3	TRBV11-3	once	14	TRBD1
TGTGCCAGCACTCCACTGGTTAGCGTGGGACAGGGGCCTTACTCTGGAAACACCATATATTTT	CASTPLVSVGQGPYSGNTIYF	TRBJ1-3	TRBV28	once	21	TRBD1
TGTGCCAGCAGCTCTCCCGGGCAAAATCAGCCCCAGCATTTT	CASSSPGQNQPQHF	TRBJ1-5	TRBV7-8	-	14	-
TGCGCCAGCAGCTTGATGGAGAGTCGGGGGACTGAAGCTTTCTTT	CASSLMESRGTEAFF	TRBJ1-1	TRBV5-1	-	15	-
TGTGCCAGCAGCGTAGGGTTCAATCAGCCCCAGCATTTT	CASSVGFNQPQHF	TRBJ1-5	TRBV9	-	13	-
TGTGCCTGGAGTGGCCAGTCGACAAATCAGCCCCAGCATTTT	CAWSGQSTNQPQHF	TRBJ1-5	TRBV30	-	14	-
TGTGCCAGCAGTCCCAGCCGGGGGGTCTCCTACAATGAGCAGTTCTTC	CASSPSRGVSYNEQFF	TRBJ2-1	TRBV7-8	-	16	TRBD2
TGTGCCAGCTCACCAGGGGTTCTCTCTGGAAACACCATATATTTT	CASSPGVLSGNTIYF	TRBJ1-3	TRBV18	-	15	-
TGTGCCAGCAGCTTCCAGGGGACACCACCCTACGAGCAGTACTTC	CASSFQGTPPYEQYF	TRBJ2-7	TRBV7-3	-	15	-
TGTGCCAGCAGCTTGGGACCGGTGAACACCGGGGAGCTGTTTTTT	CASSLGPVNTGELFF	TRBJ2-2	TRBV5-6	-	15	-
TGTGCCAGCAGCCAAGACAGGGGGGGACAAGAGACCCAGTACTTC	CASSQDRGGQETQYF	TRBJ2-5	TRBV3-1/TRBV3-2	-	15	-
TGTGCCAGCAGCTTGGGGGCCGGTCAAGAGACCCAGTACTTC	CASSLGAGQETQYF	TRBJ2-5	TRBV5-6	-	14	-
TGTGCTAGTGGTTTAGAGAATTCACCCCTCCACTTT	CASGLENSPLHF	TRBJ1-6	TRBV12-5	once	12	-
TGTGCCAGCACCAGGGCGTACGAGAATGAGCAGTTCTTC	CASTRAYENEQFF	TRBJ2-1	TRBV6-5	-	13	-
TGTGCCAGCAGTGAATGGGCTAGCGGGGCCTACGAGCAGTACTTC	CASSEWASGAYEQYF	TRBJ2-7	TRBV25-1	-	15	TRBD2
TGTGCCAGCAGCTCCATCGGGAGGGACAAGCAGTACTTC	CASSSIGRDKQYF	TRBJ2-7	TRBV5-6	-	13	TRBD2
TGTGCCAGCAGCCAAGCCACAGGGGATGAGACCCAGTACTTC	CASSQATGDETQYF	TRBJ2-5	TRBV4-2	-	14	TRBD1
TGCGCCAGCAGCTTCACAGGGCAAACCGGGGAGCTGTTTTTT	CASSFTGQTGELFF	TRBJ2-2	TRBV5-1	-	14	-
TGTGCCAGCAGCTCCGGACGTGAAAAACTGTTTTTT	CASSSGREKLFF	TRBJ1-4	TRBV7-9	-	12	-
TGTGCCAGCAGTAGGGGGGGATTAGAACTTGAGCAGTTCTTC	CASSRGGLELEQFF	TRBJ2-1	TRBV28	-	14	-
TGCGCCAGCGCACTGTTACCAGACTCTGGAAACACCATATATTTT	CASALLPDSGNTIYF	TRBJ1-3	TRBV10-2	once	15	-
TGTGCCAGCAGTGCAACCCGGAGGACTGAAGCTTTCTTT	CASSATRRTEAFF	TRBJ1-1	TRBV27	-	13	-
TGTGCCAGCAGTTACTCGTCGGGACTAGCGGGGGGATACTACGAGCAGTACTTC	CASSYSSGLAGGYYEQYF	TRBJ2-7	TRBV6-2/TRBV6-3	-	18	TRBD2